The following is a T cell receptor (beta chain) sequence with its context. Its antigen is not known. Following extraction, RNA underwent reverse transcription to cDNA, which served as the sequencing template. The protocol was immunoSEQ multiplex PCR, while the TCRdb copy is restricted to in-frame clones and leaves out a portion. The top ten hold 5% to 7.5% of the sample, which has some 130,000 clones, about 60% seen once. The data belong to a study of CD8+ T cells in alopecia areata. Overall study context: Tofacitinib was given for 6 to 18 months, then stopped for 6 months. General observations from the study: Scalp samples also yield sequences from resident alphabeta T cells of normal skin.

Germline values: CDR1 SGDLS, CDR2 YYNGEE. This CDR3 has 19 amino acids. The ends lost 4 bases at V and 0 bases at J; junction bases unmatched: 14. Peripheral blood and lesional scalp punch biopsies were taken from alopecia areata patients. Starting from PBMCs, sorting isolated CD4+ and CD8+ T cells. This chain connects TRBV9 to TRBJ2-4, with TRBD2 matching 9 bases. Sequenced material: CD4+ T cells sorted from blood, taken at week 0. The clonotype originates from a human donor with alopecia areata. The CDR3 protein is CASSSPAGGSILAKNIQYF. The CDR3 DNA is TGTGCCAGCAGCTCACCAGCGGGGGGATCCATTCTAGCCAAAAACATTCAGTACTTC.